This TCR beta chain was documented in a study of cytomegalovirus exposure and HLA in healthy donors. Whole-study context: Samples from HLA-typed donors yielded 65 million to 85 million unique TCRs in an early data release.

Study outcomes and limitations: The number of N-insertions in an Asian-associated ancestry cluster was reportedly below the roughly 670-donor mean in a later analysis. Earlier results showed most TCR beta V segments being productive about 87% or about 30% of the time.

The PCR made use of 60 Vbeta and 13 Jbeta primers. TCRdb keeps only in-frame clones here, not all; method: immunoSEQ multiplex PCR. Among nearly 200,000 clones, approximately 78% were seen once, and the ten largest hold around 6.3%. Comment on this clone: Its antigen is currently unknown.

Material for sequencing was PBMCs. This clonotype originated in a woman aged 50 to 65 in good health and CMV-seropositive.

CDR3 DNA sequence: TGTGCCAGCAGCCCAACAGGGGTAGCTGAAGCTTTCTTT. This encodes CASSPTGVAEAFF. The chain recombines TRBV7-9 with TRBJ1-1; the match to TRBD1 covers 7 bases. Per germline, CDR1 SEHNR and CDR2 FQNEAQ (reference sequence). The CDR3 is 13 residues long. The V and J ends lost 5 bases and 6 bases, in that order; junction bases with no gene match: 6.